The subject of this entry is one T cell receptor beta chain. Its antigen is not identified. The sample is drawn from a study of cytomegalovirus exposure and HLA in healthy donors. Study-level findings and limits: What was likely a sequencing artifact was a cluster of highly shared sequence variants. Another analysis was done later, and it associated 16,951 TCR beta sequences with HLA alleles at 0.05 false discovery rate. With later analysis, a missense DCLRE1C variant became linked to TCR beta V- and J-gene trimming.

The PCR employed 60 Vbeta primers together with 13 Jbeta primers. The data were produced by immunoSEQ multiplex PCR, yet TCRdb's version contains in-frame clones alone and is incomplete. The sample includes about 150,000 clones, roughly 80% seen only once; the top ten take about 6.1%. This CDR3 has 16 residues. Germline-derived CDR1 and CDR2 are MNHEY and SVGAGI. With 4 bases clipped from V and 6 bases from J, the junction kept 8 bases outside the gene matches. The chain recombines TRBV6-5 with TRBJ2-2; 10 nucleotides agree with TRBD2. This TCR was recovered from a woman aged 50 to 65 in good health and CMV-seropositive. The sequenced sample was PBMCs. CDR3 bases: TGTGCCAGCAGTTGGACAGCGGGGGGGCATCCCGGGGAGCTGTTTTTT. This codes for CASSWTAGGHPGELFF.